This TCR beta chain was obtained from a study of beta chain features in type 1 diabetes. Comments on this clone: Its antigen is undetermined.

The entirety of the isolated RNA underwent reverse transcription, so expressed TCRB transcripts were sequenced. Sequenced by immunoSEQ multiplex PCR; TCRdb stores in-frame clones only, minus some. This table holds 240,000 or so clones, 25% to 30% found once. A sort by CD45RO/CCR7/CD25/CD127/CD95/CD27 yielded CD4+ naive, central memory, regulatory and stem cell-like memory cells. Study findings and constraints: Possibly, sequencing cDNA over-represented cells that had high TCR expression levels.

V was cut by 5 bases and J by 4 bases, with 18 bases left in between. The CDR3 has 15 residues. Per the germline V gene, CDR1 is SEHNR and CDR2 is FQNEAQ (reference sequence). V and J are TRBV7-9 and TRBJ2-7; perhaps TRBD1 as D (6 bases). The sequenced sample consisted of central memory CD4+ T cells from blood. The clonotype comes from a man aged 25 to 45 in good health. CDR3 sequence: CASSQGQGHRYEQYF. In DNA form, the CDR3 reads TGTGCCAGCAGCCAAGGCCAGGGACACCGATACGAGCAGTACTTC.